This T cell receptor (beta chain) comes out of a study of T cell changes during pregnancy in multiple sclerosis. This CDR3 is built from 13 residues. V lost 6 bases and J 6 bases, leaving 14 bases between the germline ends. Germline CDR1 and CDR2: MDHEN and SYDVKM. Data came from immunoSEQ multiplex PCR; TCRdb stores just in-frame clones and leaves some out. The sample carries about 60,000 clones, roughly 93% recorded once. The sample consisted of peripheral blood, taken after pregnancy. The rearrangement uses TRBV28 and TRBJ1-2; D not certain. This receptor was obtained from a female donor with multiple sclerosis, enrolled in a pregnancy study. The CDR3 region has the DNA TGTGCCAGCAGGAACCGGGGAAACGATGGCTACACCTTC. Amino acids: CASRNRGNDGYTF.